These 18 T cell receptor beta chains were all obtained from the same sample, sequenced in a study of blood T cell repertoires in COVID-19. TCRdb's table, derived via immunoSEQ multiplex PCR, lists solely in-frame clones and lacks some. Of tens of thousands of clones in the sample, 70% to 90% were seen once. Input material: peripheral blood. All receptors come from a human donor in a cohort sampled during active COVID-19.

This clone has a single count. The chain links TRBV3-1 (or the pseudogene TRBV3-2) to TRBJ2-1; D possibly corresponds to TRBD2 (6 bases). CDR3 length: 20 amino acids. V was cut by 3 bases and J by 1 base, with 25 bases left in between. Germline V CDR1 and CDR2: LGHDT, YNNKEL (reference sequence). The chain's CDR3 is CASSQIYRTTHKLSYNEQFF. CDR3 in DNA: TGTGCCAGCAGCCAGATATATCGGACTACCCACAAACTTTCCTACAATGAGCAGTTCTTC.

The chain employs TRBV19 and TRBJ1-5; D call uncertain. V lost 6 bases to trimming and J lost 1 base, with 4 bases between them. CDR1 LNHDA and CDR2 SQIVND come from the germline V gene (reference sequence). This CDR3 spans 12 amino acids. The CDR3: CASRESNQPQHF. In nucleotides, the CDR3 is TGTGCCAGTAGAGAGAGCAATCAGCCCCAGCATTTT.

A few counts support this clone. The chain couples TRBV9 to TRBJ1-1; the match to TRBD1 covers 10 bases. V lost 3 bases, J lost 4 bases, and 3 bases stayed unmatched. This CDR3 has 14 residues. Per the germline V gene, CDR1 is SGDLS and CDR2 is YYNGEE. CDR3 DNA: TGTGCCAGCAGCGGAGGGACAGGGGCCACTGAAGCTTTCTTT. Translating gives CASSGGTGATEAFF.

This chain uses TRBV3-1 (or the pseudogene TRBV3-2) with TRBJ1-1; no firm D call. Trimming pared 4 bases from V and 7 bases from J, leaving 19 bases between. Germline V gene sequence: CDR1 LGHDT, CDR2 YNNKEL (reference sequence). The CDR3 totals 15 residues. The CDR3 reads CASSRRRAAGIEAFF. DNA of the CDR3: TGTGCCAGCAGCCGACGTCGGGCGGCGGGAATTGAAGCTTTCTTT.

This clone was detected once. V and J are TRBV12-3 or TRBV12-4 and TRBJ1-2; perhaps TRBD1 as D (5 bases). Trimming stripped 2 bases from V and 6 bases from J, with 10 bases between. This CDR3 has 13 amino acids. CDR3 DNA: TGTGCCAGCAGTTTAATCCAGGGCCATGGCTACACCTTC. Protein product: CASSLIQGHGYTF.

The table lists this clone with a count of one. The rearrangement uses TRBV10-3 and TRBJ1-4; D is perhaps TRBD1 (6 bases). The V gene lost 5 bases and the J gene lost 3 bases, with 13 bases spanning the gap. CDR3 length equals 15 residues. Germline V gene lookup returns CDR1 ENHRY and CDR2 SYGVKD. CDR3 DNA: TGTGCCATCAGTTGGGACAAGAACTCTAATGAAAAACTGTTTTTT. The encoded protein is CAISWDKNSNEKLFF.

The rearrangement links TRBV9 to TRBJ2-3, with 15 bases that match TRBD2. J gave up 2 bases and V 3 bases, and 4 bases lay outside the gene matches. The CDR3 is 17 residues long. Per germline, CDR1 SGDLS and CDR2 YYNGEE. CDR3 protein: CASSGGTSGGNTDTQYF. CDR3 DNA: TGTGCCAGCAGCGGCGGGACTAGCGGGGGGAACACAGATACGCAGTATTTT.

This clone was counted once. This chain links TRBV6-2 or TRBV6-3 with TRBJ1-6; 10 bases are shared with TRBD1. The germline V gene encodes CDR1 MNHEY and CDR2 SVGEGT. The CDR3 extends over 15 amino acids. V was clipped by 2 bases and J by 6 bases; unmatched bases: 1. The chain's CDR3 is CASSYGTGANSPLHF. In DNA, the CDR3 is TGTGCCAGCAGTTACGGGACAGGGGCTAATTCACCCCTCCACTTT.

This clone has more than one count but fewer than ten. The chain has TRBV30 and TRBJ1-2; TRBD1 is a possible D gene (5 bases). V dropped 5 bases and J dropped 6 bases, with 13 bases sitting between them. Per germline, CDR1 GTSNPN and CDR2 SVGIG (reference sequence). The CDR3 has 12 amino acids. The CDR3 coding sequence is TGTGCCTGGTCTATAGGGGCAGATGGCTACACCTTC. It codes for CAWSIGADGYTF.

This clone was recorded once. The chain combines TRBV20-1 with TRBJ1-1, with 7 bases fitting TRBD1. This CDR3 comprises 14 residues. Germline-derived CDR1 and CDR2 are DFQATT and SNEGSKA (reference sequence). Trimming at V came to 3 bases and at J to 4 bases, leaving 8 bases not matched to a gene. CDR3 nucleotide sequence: TGCAGTGCTAGTAGGGGGCGCAGGAGCACTGAAGCTTTCTTT. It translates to CSASRGRRSTEAFF.

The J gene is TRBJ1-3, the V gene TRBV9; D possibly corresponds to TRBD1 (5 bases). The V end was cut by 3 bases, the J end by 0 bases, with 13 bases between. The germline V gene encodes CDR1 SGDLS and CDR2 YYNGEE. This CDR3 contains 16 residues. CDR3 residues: CASSGGVNSSGNTIYF. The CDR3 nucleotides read TGTGCCAGCAGCGGGGGCGTCAATAGCTCTGGAAACACCATATATTTT.

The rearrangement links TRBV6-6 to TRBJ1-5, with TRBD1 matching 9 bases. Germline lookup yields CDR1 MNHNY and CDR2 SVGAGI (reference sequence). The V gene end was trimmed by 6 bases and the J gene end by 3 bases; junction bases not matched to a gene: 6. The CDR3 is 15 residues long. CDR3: CASRAGTGYNQPQHF. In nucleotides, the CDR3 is TGTGCCAGCAGAGCGGGGACAGGGTACAATCAGCCCCAGCATTTT.

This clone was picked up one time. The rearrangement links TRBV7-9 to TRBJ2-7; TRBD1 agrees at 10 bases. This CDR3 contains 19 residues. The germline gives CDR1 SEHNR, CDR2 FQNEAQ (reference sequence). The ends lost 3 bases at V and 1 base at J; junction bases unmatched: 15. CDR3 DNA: TGTGCCAGCAGCTTCCCGGGACAGGGGATGGCCGGCCCATCCTACGAGCAGTACTTC. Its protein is CASSFPGQGMAGPSYEQYF.

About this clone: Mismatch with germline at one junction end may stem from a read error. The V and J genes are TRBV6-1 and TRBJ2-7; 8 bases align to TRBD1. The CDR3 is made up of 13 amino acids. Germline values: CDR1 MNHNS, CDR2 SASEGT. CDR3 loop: CASSDSTGTGVEF. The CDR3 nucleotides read TGTGCCAGCAGTGATTCGACCGGGACAGGAGTAGAATTC.

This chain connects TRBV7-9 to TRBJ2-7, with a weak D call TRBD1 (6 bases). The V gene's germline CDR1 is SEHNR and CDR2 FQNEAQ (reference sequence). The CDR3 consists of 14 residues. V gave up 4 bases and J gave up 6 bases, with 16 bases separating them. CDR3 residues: CASSSLYAGAEQYF. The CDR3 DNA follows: TGTGCCAGCAGCTCCCTTTACGCAGGGGCCGAGCAGTACTTC.

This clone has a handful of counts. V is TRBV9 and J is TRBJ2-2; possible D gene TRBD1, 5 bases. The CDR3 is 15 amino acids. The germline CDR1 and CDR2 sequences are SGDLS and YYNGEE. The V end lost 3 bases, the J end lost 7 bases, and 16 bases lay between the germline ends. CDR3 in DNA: TGTGCCAGCAGCGCTTTCTCCGGACACAACGGGGAGCTGTTTTTT. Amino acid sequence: CASSAFSGHNGELFF.

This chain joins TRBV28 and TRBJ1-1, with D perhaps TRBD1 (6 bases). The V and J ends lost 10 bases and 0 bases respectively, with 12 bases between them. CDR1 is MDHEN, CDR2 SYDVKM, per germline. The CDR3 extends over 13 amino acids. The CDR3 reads CAIYRELNTEAFF. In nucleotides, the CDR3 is TGTGCCATATACAGGGAACTGAACACTGAAGCTTTCTTT.

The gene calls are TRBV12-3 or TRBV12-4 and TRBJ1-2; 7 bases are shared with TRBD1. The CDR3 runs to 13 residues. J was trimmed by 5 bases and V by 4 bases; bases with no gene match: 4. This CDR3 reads CASSYEGAYGYTF. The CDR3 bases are TGTGCCAGCAGTTACGAGGGGGCTTATGGCTACACCTTC.